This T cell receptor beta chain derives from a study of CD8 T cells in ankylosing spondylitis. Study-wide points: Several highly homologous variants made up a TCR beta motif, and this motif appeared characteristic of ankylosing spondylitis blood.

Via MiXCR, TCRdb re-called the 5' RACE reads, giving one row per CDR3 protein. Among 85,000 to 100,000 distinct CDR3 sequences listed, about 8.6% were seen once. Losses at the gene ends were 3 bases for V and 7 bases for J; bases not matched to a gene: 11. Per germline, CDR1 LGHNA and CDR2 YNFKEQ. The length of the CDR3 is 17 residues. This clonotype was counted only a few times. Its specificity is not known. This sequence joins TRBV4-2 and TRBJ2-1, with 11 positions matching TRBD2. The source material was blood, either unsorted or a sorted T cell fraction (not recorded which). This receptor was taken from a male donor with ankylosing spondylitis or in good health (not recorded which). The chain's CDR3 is CASSQGDRLAGLNEQFF. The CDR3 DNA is TGTGCCAGCAGCCAGGGGGACAGACTAGCGGGACTTAATGAGCAGTTCTTC.